The 23 T cell receptor beta chains below were found in one sample sequenced in a study of early T cells in non-severe SARS-CoV-2 infection. Via MiXCR, TCRdb re-called the 5' RACE reads, giving one row per CDR3 protein. Here the sample spans about 56,000 distinct CDR3 sequences, roughly 15% being singletons. Sequences were derived from whole blood, sampled at baseline. The origin of the receptors is an adult who was a healthcare worker with PCR-confirmed SARS-CoV-2 infection or an uninfected control (not recorded which).

This clonotype was recorded a few times. The V gene is TRBV20-1, the J gene TRBJ2-1, with D maybe TRBD1 (6 bases). Trimming pared 7 bases from V and 9 bases from J, leaving 10 bases between. Germline V gene lookup returns CDR1 DFQATT and CDR2 SNEGSKA (reference sequence). The CDR3 loop spans 10 amino acids. The CDR3 protein is CSVKGVEQFF. In nucleotides, the CDR3 is TGCAGTGTCAAGGGGGTTGAGCAGTTCTTC.

There are many counts of this clonotype. The gene calls are TRBV7-6 and TRBJ2-2; no clear D gene. Trimming removed 8 bases at V and 0 bases at J, with 10 bases between. Germline V gene lookup returns CDR1 SGHVS and CDR2 FNYEAQ. The length of the CDR3 is 14 residues. CDR3 residues: CASSQPPNTGELFF. CDR3 in DNA: TGTGCCAGCTCACAGCCTCCGAACACCGGGGAGCTGTTTTTT.

The chain uses TRBV5-1 and TRBJ1-4; TRBD1 agrees at 7 bases. V gave up 4 bases and J gave up 7 bases; unmatched junction bases: 10. Per germline, CDR1 SGHRS and CDR2 YFSETQ. The CDR3 is made up of 15 amino acids. The chain's CDR3 is CASSTASGGSEKLFF. The CDR3 DNA sequence: TGCGCCAGCAGCACGGCCTCAGGGGGAAGTGAAAAACTGTTTTTT.

V gene TRBV28 combines with J gene TRBJ2-7, with 10 bases that match TRBD1. Germline loops: CDR1 MDHEN, CDR2 SYDVKM. J lost 7 bases, V lost 5 bases, and 8 bases had no gene match. The CDR3 consists of 14 residues. The CDR3 reads CASSLTGTGVEQYF. Here the CDR3 DNA reads TGTGCCAGCAGTCTCACCGGGACAGGGGTTGAGCAGTACTTC.

The chain joins TRBV7-9 to TRBJ2-5; the match to TRBD2 covers 10 bases. In germline, CDR1 is SEHNR, CDR2 FQNEAQ (reference sequence). CDR3 length: 15 amino acids. With V trimmed by 4 bases and J by 5 bases, 7 bases remained unmatched. The CDR3, as DNA: TGTGCCAGCAGCTCAAGCGGGAGGGCCCGGGAGACCCAGTACTTC. As protein: CASSSSGRARETQYF.

This sequence joins TRBV11-2 and TRBJ2-1, with TRBD2 as a possible D gene (7 bases). Germline CDR1 reads SGHAT; CDR2 reads FQNNGV. This CDR3 has 17 residues. Trimming took off 3 bases at V and 3 bases at J, with 18 bases between the two ends. The CDR3 DNA reads as TGTGCCAGCAGCTTCGCGGGGGCGACAGGACACTACAATGAGCAGTTCTTC. Translating it yields CASSFAGATGHYNEQFF.

In its sample, this clonotype was seen a few times. This rearrangement joins TRBV7-2 to TRBJ2-7, with TRBD1 matching 7 bases. Germline CDR1 SGHTA, CDR2 FQGNSA. The V and J ends lost 5 bases and 3 bases, in that order; junction bases with no gene match: 7. The CDR3 is 14 residues long. The CDR3 region is CASSNMDRYYEQYF. The CDR3 nucleotides are TGTGCCAGCAGCAATATGGACAGGTACTACGAGCAGTACTTC.

Many counts were recorded for this clonotype. The rearrangement uses TRBV9 and TRBJ2-5, with 10 bases lining up with TRBD1. CDR3 size: 14 residues. The germline V gene encodes CDR1 SGDLS and CDR2 YYNGEE. J gave up 3 bases and V 3 bases, and 2 bases lay outside the gene matches. In DNA, the CDR3 is TGTGCCAGCAGCGCCGGGACAGGGGAAGAGACCCAGTACTTC. Translation gives CASSAGTGEETQYF.

This clonotype was detected many times. The chain links TRBV6-2 or TRBV6-3 to TRBJ2-1; 12 nucleotides line up with TRBD2. The CDR3 spans 15 residues. Trimming cost V 8 bases and J 2 bases; bases outside gene matches: 4. The germline CDR1 and CDR2 sequences are MNHEY and SVGEGT. The CDR3 protein is CASSRTSGTYNEQFF. The CDR3 region has the DNA TGTGCCAGCTCTCGGACTAGCGGGACCTACAATGAGCAGTTCTTC.

V is TRBV5-1 and J is TRBJ1-1, with D unresolved. The CDR3 is 14 residues long. Germline CDR1 SGHRS, CDR2 YFSETQ. The V end lost 1 base, the J end lost 3 bases, and 10 bases lay between the germline ends. CDR3 nucleotides: TGCGCCAGCAGCTTGTTACGGGGAGACACTGAAGCTTTCTTT. This translates into CASSLLRGDTEAFF.

The chain links TRBV10-3 to TRBJ1-6; 7 bases match TRBD1. The CDR3 length is 15 residues. The germline V gene has CDR1 ENHRY and CDR2 SYGVKD. V dropped 11 bases and J dropped 5; count of bases not matched to a gene: 12. The CDR3 sequence: CASRSGGQNNSPLHF. The CDR3 DNA sequence: TGTGCCTCCCGATCCGGGGGACAGAATAATTCACCCCTCCACTTT.

This clonotype was recorded a few times. CDR3 nucleotide sequence: TGTGCTACGACACCGGAGGTGAGCGGGAGCTACACCTTC. It translates to CATTPEVSGSYTF. The gene calls are TRBV7-7 and TRBJ1-2; no reliable D call. This CDR3 contains 13 residues. Germline lookup yields CDR1 SSHAT and CDR2 FNYEAQ (reference sequence).

CDR3 DNA sequence: TGTGCCAGCAGCTCCCTAAGCCGGCACACTGAAGCTTTCTTT. It codes for CASSSLSRHTEAFF. V usage is TRBV11-2 and J usage is TRBJ1-1, with no clear D. In germline, CDR1 is SGHAT, CDR2 FQNNGV. V was clipped by 4 bases and J by 3 bases, with 12 bases between them. The length of the CDR3 is 14 residues.

This clonotype was observed a few times. V is TRBV4-2 and J is TRBJ1-4, with 9 bases identical to TRBD1. The V segment lost 2 bases and the J segment 6 bases; nucleotides outside the gene matches: 7. Per the germline V gene, CDR1 is LGHNA and CDR2 is YNFKEQ. The CDR3 runs to 16 residues. Here the CDR3 reads CASSQSSGTGYEKLFF. The CDR3 region has the DNA TGTGCCAGCAGCCAATCCTCCGGGACAGGGTATGAAAAACTGTTTTTT.

This clonotype was seen ten or more times. V usage is TRBV20-1 and J usage is TRBJ2-3; no reliable D call. This CDR3 has 13 residues. Germline CDR1 reads DFQATT; CDR2 reads SNEGSKA (reference sequence). V lost 5 bases, J lost 2 bases, and 11 bases lay in between. The CDR3, as DNA: TGCAGTGCTCCCCGCGGCGCCACAGATACGCAGTATTTT. It translates to CSAPRGATDTQYF.

This clonotype has a handful of counts. This rearrangement joins TRBV5-1 to TRBJ2-3; unclear D gene. This CDR3 comprises 12 residues. Trimming took off 7 bases at V and 6 bases at J, with 12 bases between the two ends. CDR1 and CDR2 (germline): SGHRS, YFSETQ. In DNA, the CDR3 is TGCGCCAGCCTAAGAGCGTCGGATACGCAGTATTTT. The encoded protein is CASLRASDTQYF.

This clonotype was seen repeatedly, ten times or more. V is TRBV19 and J is TRBJ2-2, with D possibly matching TRBD2 (6 bases). The CDR3 totals 13 residues. Germline V gene data show CDR1 as LNHDA and CDR2 as SQIVND (reference sequence). V dropped 6 bases and J dropped 7 bases, with 12 bases sitting between them. The CDR3: CASSISGGGELFF. Written as DNA, the CDR3 is TGTGCCAGTAGCATCTCCGGGGGCGGGGAGCTGTTTTTT. Based on the CDR3 plus reference TRBV19 and TRBJ2-2, the full variable domain is DGGITQSPKYLFRKEGQNVTLSCEQNLNHDAMYWYRQDPGQGLRLIYYSQIVNDFQKGDIAEGYSVSREKKESFPLTVTSAQKNPTAFYLCASSISGGGELFFGEGSRLTVL.

A few counts support this clonotype. This chain connects TRBV2 to TRBJ1-2, with D possibly being TRBD1 (5 bases). This CDR3 region has 12 residues. Trimming left V 7 bases short and J 2 bases short, with 8 bases between. Germline V gives CDR1 SNHLY, CDR2 FYNNEI. The CDR3 coding sequence is TGTGCCAGCACAGGGAGGAACTATGGCTACACCTTC. Protein sequence: CASTGRNYGYTF.

This clonotype came up a few times. The chain carries TRBV28 and TRBJ1-2; 8 positions match TRBD1. CDR1 is MDHEN and CDR2 is SYDVKM in the germline V gene. The CDR3 is made up of 14 amino acids. Unmatched junction bases numbered 4, after V lost 3 bases and J lost 4 bases. This CDR3 reads CASSFGQGSYGYTF. The CDR3 nucleotides are TGTGCCAGCAGTTTCGGACAGGGATCCTATGGCTACACCTTC.

This chain uses TRBV7-8 with TRBJ2-3; a possible D gene is TRBD2 (6 bases). Trimming stripped 5 bases from V and 0 bases from J, with 15 bases between. The CDR3 spans 16 residues. Germline assignment: CDR1 SGHVS and CDR2 FQNEAQ. CDR3 coding DNA: TGTGCCAGCAGCCTACTTAGCGGCGCTAGCACAGATACGCAGTATTTT. This translates into CASSLLSGASTDTQYF.

The chain combines TRBV5-4 with TRBJ2-5; TRBD2 agrees at 7 bases. V was clipped by 1 base and J by 2 bases; unmatched bases: 2. Germline values: CDR1 SGHNT, CDR2 YYREEE (reference sequence). This CDR3 has 14 residues. The CDR3 region has the DNA TGTGCCAGCAGCTTGAAGGGAGGGCAAGAGACCCAGTACTTC. Residues: CASSLKGGQETQYF.

This chain uses TRBV7-9 with TRBJ1-2; 7 bases line up with TRBD1. CDR1 is SEHNR and CDR2 is FQNEAQ in the germline V gene (reference sequence). V was pared by 5 bases and J by 4 bases, with 7 bases of the junction left unmatched. CDR3 length equals 14 residues. CDR3 in DNA: TGTGCCAGCAGCACCGAGGACAGGCCCTATGGCTACACCTTC. Translation: CASSTEDRPYGYTF.

The chain combines TRBV2 with TRBJ1-1, with 7 bases lining up with TRBD1. Germline CDR1 reads SNHLY; CDR2 reads FYNNEI. This CDR3 is built from 12 residues. Germline trimming cut 8 bases from V and 4 bases from J; bases unmatched to any gene: 4. CDR3 protein: CASPRGVTEAFF. CDR3 nucleotide sequence: TGTGCCAGCCCCAGGGGGGTCACTGAAGCTTTCTTT.